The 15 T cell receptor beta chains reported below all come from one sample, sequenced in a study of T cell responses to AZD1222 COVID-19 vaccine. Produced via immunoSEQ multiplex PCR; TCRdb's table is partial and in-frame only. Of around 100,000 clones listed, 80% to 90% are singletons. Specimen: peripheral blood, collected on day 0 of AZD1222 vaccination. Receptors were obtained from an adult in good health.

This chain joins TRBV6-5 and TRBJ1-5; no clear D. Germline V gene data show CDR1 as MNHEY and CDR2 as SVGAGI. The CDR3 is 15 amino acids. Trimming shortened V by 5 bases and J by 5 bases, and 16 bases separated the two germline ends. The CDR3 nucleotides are TGTGCCAGCAGTCTTACATACCTAGGTGATCAGCCCCAGCATTTT. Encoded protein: CASSLTYLGDQPQHF.

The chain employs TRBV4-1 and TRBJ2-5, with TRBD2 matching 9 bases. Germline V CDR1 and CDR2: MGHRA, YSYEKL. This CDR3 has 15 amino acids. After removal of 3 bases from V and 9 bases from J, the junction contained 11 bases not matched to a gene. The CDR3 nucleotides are TGCGCCAGCAGCCACAGACTAGCGGAGCTAACGGCCCAGTACTTC. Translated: CASSHRLAELTAQYF.

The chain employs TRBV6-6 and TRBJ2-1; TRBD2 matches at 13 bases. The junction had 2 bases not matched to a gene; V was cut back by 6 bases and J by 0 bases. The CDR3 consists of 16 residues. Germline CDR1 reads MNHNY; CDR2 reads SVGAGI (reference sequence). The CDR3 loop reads CASRGLAGASYNEQFF. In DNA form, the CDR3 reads TGTGCCAGCAGAGGACTAGCGGGAGCCTCCTACAATGAGCAGTTCTTC.

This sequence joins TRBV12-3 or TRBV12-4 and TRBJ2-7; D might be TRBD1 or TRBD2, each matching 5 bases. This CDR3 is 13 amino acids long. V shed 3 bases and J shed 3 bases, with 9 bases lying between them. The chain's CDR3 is CASSLGEYYEQYF. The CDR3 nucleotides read TGTGCCAGCAGTTTGGGGGAGTACTACGAGCAGTACTTC.

The chain's CDR3 is CSYREPTEAFF. DNA for the CDR3: TGCAGTTACAGAGAACCCACTGAAGCTTTCTTT. This sequence joins TRBV20-1 and TRBJ1-1; unclear D gene. The CDR3 runs 11 residues. CDR1 DFQATT and CDR2 SNEGSKA come from the germline V gene (reference sequence). V shed 8 bases and J shed 4 bases, with 11 bases lying between them.

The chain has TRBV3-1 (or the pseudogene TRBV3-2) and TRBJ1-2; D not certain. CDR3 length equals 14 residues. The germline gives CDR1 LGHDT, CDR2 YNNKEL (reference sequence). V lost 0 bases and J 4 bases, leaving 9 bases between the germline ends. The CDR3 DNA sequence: TGTGCCAGCAGCCAAGATCGACCCCTCTATGGCTACACCTTC. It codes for CASSQDRPLYGYTF.

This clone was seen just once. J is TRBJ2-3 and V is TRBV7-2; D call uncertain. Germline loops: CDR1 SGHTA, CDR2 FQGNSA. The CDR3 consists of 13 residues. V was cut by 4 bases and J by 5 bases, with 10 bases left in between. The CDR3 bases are TGTGCCAGCAGCTCTATATCAAGAGATACGCAGTATTTT. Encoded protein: CASSSISRDTQYF.

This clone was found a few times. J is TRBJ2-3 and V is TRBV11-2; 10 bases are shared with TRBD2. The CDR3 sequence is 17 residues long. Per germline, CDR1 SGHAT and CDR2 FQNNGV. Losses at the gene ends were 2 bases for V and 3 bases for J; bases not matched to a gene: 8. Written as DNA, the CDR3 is TGTGCCAGCAGCTTATTCGGGGCTAGCGGGAGAACAGATACGCAGTATTTT. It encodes CASSLFGASGRTDTQYF.

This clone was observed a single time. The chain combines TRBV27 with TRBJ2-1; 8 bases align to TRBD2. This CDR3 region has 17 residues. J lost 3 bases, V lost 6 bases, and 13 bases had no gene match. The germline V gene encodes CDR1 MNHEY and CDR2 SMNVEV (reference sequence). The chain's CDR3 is CASSLGSTSGGYNEQFF. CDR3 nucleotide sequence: TGTGCCAGCAGCCTCGGGTCCACTAGCGGAGGCTACAATGAGCAGTTCTTC.

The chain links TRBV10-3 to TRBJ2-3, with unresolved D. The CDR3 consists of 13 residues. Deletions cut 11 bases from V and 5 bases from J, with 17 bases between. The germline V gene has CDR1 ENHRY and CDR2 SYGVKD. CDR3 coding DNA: TGTGCCCATCGACCGGTCGGTGGAGATACGCAGTATTTT. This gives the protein CAHRPVGGDTQYF.

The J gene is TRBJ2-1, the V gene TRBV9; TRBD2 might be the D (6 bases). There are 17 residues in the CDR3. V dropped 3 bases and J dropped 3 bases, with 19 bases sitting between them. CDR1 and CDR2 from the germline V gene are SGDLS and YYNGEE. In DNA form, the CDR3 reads TGTGCCAGCAGCGCTGTAGGCGGAGGGGCTGGCTACAATGAGCAGTTCTTC. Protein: CASSAVGGGAGYNEQFF.

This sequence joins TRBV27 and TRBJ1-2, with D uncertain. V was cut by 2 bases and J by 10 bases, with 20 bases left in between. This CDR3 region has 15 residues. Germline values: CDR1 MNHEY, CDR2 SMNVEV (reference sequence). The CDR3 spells CASSLVPGRPTYYTF. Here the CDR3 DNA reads TGTGCCAGCAGTTTAGTCCCCGGCAGGCCGACCTACTACACCTTC.

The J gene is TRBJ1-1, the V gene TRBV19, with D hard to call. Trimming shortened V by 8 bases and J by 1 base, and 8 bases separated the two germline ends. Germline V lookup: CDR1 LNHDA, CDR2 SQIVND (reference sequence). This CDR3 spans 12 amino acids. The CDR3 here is CASRGANTEAFF. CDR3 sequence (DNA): TGTGCCAGTCGGGGTGCGAACACTGAAGCTTTCTTT.

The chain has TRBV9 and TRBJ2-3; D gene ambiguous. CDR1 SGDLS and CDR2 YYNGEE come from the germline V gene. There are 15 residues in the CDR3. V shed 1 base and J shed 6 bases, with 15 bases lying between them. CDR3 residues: CASSVSPIGLDTQYF. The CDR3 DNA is TGTGCCAGCAGCGTATCCCCCATCGGTTTGGATACGCAGTATTTT.

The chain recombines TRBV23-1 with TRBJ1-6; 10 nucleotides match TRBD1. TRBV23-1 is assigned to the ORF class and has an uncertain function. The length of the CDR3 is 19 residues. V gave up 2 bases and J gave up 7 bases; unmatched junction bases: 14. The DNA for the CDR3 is TGCGCCAGCAGTCAACCGGGGACAGGGGACGCCCGACGGAATTCACCCCTCCACTTT. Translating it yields CASSQPGTGDARRNSPLHF.